The 28 T cell receptor beta chains given below trace back to one sample, sequenced in a study of PD-L1 blockade in urothelial cancer. As for time point: pretreatment peripheral blood. Clones were read by immunoSEQ multiplex PCR, and TCRdb kept only the in-frame ones, dropping some. This repertoire shows about 95,000 clones, about nine tenths found once; its top ten account for roughly 2%. The input for sequencing was PBMCs, taken around atezolizumab (anti-PD-L1) treatment. These receptors were taken from a man between 60 and 75 years old with urothelial cancer.

The chain couples TRBV7-6 to TRBJ2-1, with TRBD2 matching 8 bases. Germline V gene data show CDR1 as SGHVS and CDR2 as FNYEAQ. The V gene end was trimmed by 5 bases and the J gene end by 6 bases; junction bases not matched to a gene: 6. The CDR3 consists of 14 residues. In nucleotides, the CDR3 is TGTGCCAGCAGCCGTAGCGGGATAGGCAATGAGCAGTTCTTC. It yields the protein CASSRSGIGNEQFF.

The table lists this clone with a few counts. J is TRBJ2-5 and V is TRBV9; 7 bases are a match to TRBD1. This CDR3 has 15 amino acids. Germline V gene data show CDR1 as SGDLS and CDR2 as YYNGEE. The V segment lost 4 bases and the J segment 0 bases; nucleotides outside the gene matches: 6. CDR3 nucleotide sequence: TGTGCCAGCAGCCCCCAGGGACAGAACCAAGAGACCCAGTACTTC. Translated, it gives CASSPQGQNQETQYF.

The gene calls are TRBV30 and TRBJ1-2, with D perhaps TRBD1 (6 bases). The CDR3 sequence is 15 residues long. V lost 1 base, J lost 4 bases, and 16 bases lay in between. Germline lookup yields CDR1 GTSNPN and CDR2 SVGIG (reference sequence). The chain's CDR3 is CAWSGGRGEGYGYTF. The CDR3 DNA sequence: TGTGCCTGGAGTGGCGGCAGGGGAGAAGGCTATGGCTACACCTTC.

The chain has TRBV5-1 and TRBJ1-4; possibly TRBD1 for D (6 bases). The CDR3 is 13 residues long. Trimming cost V 0 bases and J 8 bases, with 8 bases left between them. Germline V CDR1 and CDR2: SGHRS, YFSETQ. The CDR3 DNA follows: TGCGCCAGCAGCTTGGCGGGGACAGAAAAACTGTTTTTT. Translated: CASSLAGTEKLFF.

The chain combines TRBV9 with TRBJ2-7, with a possible D match to TRBD2 (5 bases). V lost 2 bases, J lost 2 bases, and 14 bases lay in between. The CDR3 runs 15 residues. Germline V gives CDR1 SGDLS, CDR2 YYNGEE. The DNA of the CDR3 is TGTGCCAGCAGCGTCGGACCTAGCCTTCCCTACGAGCAGTACTTC. This codes for CASSVGPSLPYEQYF.

This clone was seen a single time. This rearrangement joins TRBV5-1 to TRBJ2-7; 7 nucleotides align to TRBD2. Germline V gives CDR1 SGHRS, CDR2 YFSETQ. The CDR3 has 14 residues. Trimming removed 4 bases from V and 5 bases from J; junction bases left unmatched: 9. The CDR3 DNA reads as TGCGCCAGCAGCGCGCTAGCGGACCCCCACGAGCAGTACTTC. Protein: CASSALADPHEQYF.

The rearrangement uses TRBV4-3 and TRBJ1-5; no clear D. The CDR3 has 13 residues. Germline lookup yields CDR1 LGHNA and CDR2 YSLEER. V gave up 1 base and J gave up 5 bases, with 6 bases separating them. CDR3 sequence reads: CASSQVLDQPQHF. The CDR3 region has the DNA TGCGCCAGCAGCCAAGTCCTTGATCAGCCCCAGCATTTT.

The rearrangement joins TRBV2 to TRBJ2-2; 7 bases are shared with TRBD1. The germline gives CDR1 SNHLY, CDR2 FYNNEI. Losses at the gene ends were 8 bases for V and 5 bases for J; bases not matched to a gene: 8. The CDR3 spans 14 residues. CDR3 amino acids: CASSTGEKTGELFF. CDR3 bases: TGTGCCAGCTCTACAGGGGAAAAAACCGGGGAGCTGTTTTTT.

The chain links TRBV4-3 to TRBJ2-3; 9 nucleotides match TRBD2. CDR1 is LGHNA, CDR2 YSLEER, per germline. With 0 bases clipped from V and 1 base from J, the junction kept 8 bases outside the gene matches. This CDR3 comprises 18 residues. Written as DNA, the CDR3 is TGCGCCAGCAGCCAAGATGCCTTTAGCGGGGGCCGCACAGATACGCAGTATTTT. Amino acids: CASSQDAFSGGRTDTQYF.

V gene TRBV29-1 combines with J gene TRBJ1-5, with D hard to call. The ends were cut back, 4 bases at V and 2 bases at J, with 12 bases in the middle. Germline CDR1 and CDR2: SQVTM and ANQGSEA. The CDR3 is 14 residues long. CDR3 nucleotide sequence: TGCAGCGTTGGCGGAGGAAAGGGCAATCAGCCCCAGCATTTT. Its translation: CSVGGGKGNQPQHF.

The chain carries TRBV9 and TRBJ1-2, with TRBD1 as a possible D gene (5 bases). Germline CDR1 reads SGDLS; CDR2 reads YYNGEE. Trimming pared 1 base from V and 5 bases from J, leaving 18 bases between. There are 16 residues in the CDR3. The CDR3 DNA reads as TGTGCCAGCAGCGTATTTGATAGAACAGGACCATATGGCTACACCTTC. Translation: CASSVFDRTGPYGYTF. Supplemented by reference TRBV9 and TRBJ1-2, the full variable domain reads DSGVTQTPKHLITATGQRVTLRCSPRSGDLSVYWYQQSLDQGLQFLIQYYNGEERAKGNILERFSAQQFPDLHSELNLSSLELGDSALYFCASSVFDRTGPYGYTFGSGTRLTVV.

The chain uses TRBV7-9 and TRBJ1-2; TRBD1 matches 10 bases. Germline V gene lookup returns CDR1 SEHNR and CDR2 FQNEAQ (reference sequence). The CDR3 consists of 15 residues. The J segment lost 8 bases and the V segment lost 0 bases, leaving 6 bases of the junction unmatched. In DNA, the CDR3 is TGTGCCAGCAGCTTAGCCGGGACAGGGGAAAAGGGCTACACCTTC. This codes for CASSLAGTGEKGYTF. Complete variable domain (other parts from reference TRBV7-9 and TRBJ1-2): DTGVSQNPRHKITKRGQNVTFRCDPISEHNRLYWYRQTLGQGPEFLTYFQNEAQLEKSRLLSDRFSAERPKGSFSTLEIQRTEQGDSAMYLCASSLAGTGEKGYTFGSGTRLTVV.

V is TRBV19 and J is TRBJ1-3; D unclear. The CDR3 extends over 13 amino acids. CDR1 LNHDA and CDR2 SQIVND come from the germline V gene (reference sequence). V was shortened by 10 bases and J by 0 bases, with 10 bases between the two germline ends. The CDR3 nucleotides are TGTGCCACCACATTAAGCTCTGGAAACACCATATATTTT. Translated: CATTLSSGNTIYF.

The rearrangement joins TRBV4-3 to TRBJ2-5, with 11 bases identical to TRBD2. The V and J ends lost 4 bases and 5 bases, in that order; junction bases with no gene match: 9. The V gene's germline CDR1 is LGHNA and CDR2 YSLEER. The CDR3 has 16 residues. The CDR3, as DNA: TGCGCCAGCAGCCGGCAAGTAGCGGGGGGGCGGGAGACCCAGTACTTC. This gives the protein CASSRQVAGGRETQYF.

DNA of the CDR3: TGTGCCAGTAGTATAGGAGGGACGAACACCGGGGAGCTGTTTTTT. This encodes CASSIGGTNTGELFF. The chain is built from TRBV19 and TRBJ2-2, with D possibly being TRBD2 (5 bases). CDR1 is LNHDA, CDR2 SQIVND, per germline (reference sequence). Trimming took off 1 base at V and 0 bases at J, with 6 bases between the two ends. This CDR3 has 15 residues.

At least ten counts were recorded for this clone. V gene TRBV6-1 combines with J gene TRBJ1-1; D gene unclear. Trimming left V 7 bases short and J 0 bases short, with 9 bases between. Germline-derived CDR1 and CDR2 are MNHNS and SASEGT. The CDR3 loop spans 13 amino acids. The CDR3 nucleotides are TGTGCCAGCAAAGCCATCTTGAACACTGAAGCTTTCTTT. As protein: CASKAILNTEAFF.

This clone was seen once. The chain has TRBV6-5 and TRBJ1-1, with D possibly TRBD1 on 5 matching bases. This CDR3 comprises 15 residues. V lost 3 bases and J lost 3, with 14 bases in between. CDR1 is MNHEY, CDR2 SVGAGI, per germline. The DNA of the CDR3 is TGTGCCAGCAGTTATATGACAGTTGGCGACACTGAAGCTTTCTTT. It translates to CASSYMTVGDTEAFF.

The chain is built from TRBV19 and TRBJ2-7; 10 bases match TRBD1. Germline CDR1 reads LNHDA; CDR2 reads SQIVND (reference sequence). CDR3 size: 13 residues. The J segment lost 3 bases and the V segment lost 8 bases, leaving 4 bases of the junction unmatched. CDR3 loop: CASSGTGDYEQYF. Written as DNA, the CDR3 is TGTGCCAGTTCCGGGACAGGGGACTACGAGCAGTACTTC.

The chain combines TRBV6-4 with TRBJ2-3, with TRBD2 as a possible D gene (6 bases). This CDR3 comprises 13 residues. Trimming pared 2 bases from V and 10 bases from J, leaving 13 bases between. Looked up from germline, CDR1 is MRHNA and CDR2 is SNTAGT. This CDR3 is CASSDDPGGAQYF. In DNA form, the CDR3 reads TGTGCCAGCAGTGACGACCCCGGGGGTGCGCAGTATTTT.

This clone was picked up a small number of times. The chain employs TRBV28 and TRBJ1-5, with 9 positions matching TRBD1. Germline V gives CDR1 MDHEN, CDR2 SYDVKM. This CDR3 is built from 11 residues. Trimming cost V 5 bases and J 15 bases; bases outside gene matches: 5. CDR3 loop: CASSGQGTWHF. Here the CDR3 DNA reads TGTGCCAGCAGTGGACAGGGGACTTGGCATTTT.

This clone was counted a single time. The chain uses TRBV10-2 and TRBJ1-4; the D gene is possibly TRBD1 (5 bases). Germline V lookup: CDR1 WSHSY, CDR2 SAAADI. The V end was cut by 6 bases, the J end by 0 bases, with 14 bases between. The CDR3 contains 16 residues. The CDR3 sequence is CASRKTASATNEKLFF. The CDR3 bases are TGCGCCAGCAGGAAGACAGCCTCTGCAACTAATGAAAAACTGTTTTTT.

V usage is TRBV6-1 and J usage is TRBJ2-7; D call uncertain. The germline V gene encodes CDR1 MNHNS and CDR2 SASEGT. V was clipped by 1 base and J by 3 bases, with 13 bases between them. This CDR3 region has 15 residues. The CDR3 reads CASSEGFRQNYEQYF. As DNA, the CDR3 is TGTGCCAGCAGTGAAGGGTTCAGGCAGAACTACGAGCAGTACTTC.

The genes are TRBV27 and TRBJ2-3; D is perhaps TRBD1 (5 bases). The CDR3 loop spans 18 amino acids. CDR1 is MNHEY, CDR2 SMNVEV, per germline (reference sequence). V shed 2 bases and J shed 1 base, with 19 bases lying between them. CDR3 region: CASSLVSPGLIRTDTQYF. CDR3 bases: TGTGCCAGCAGTTTAGTGTCCCCAGGGTTGATCCGCACAGATACGCAGTATTTT.

The J gene is TRBJ2-7, the V gene TRBV28; D uncertain. Germline CDR1 is MDHEN and CDR2 is SYDVKM. The CDR3 sequence is 13 residues long. Trimming took off 4 bases at V and 2 bases at J, with 9 bases between the two ends. The CDR3 is CASSSFPPYEQYF. The CDR3, as DNA: TGTGCCAGCAGTTCCTTCCCTCCCTACGAGCAGTACTTC.

This clone was observed a handful of times. J is TRBJ2-3 and V is TRBV27; 9 bases match TRBD1. The CDR3 runs 14 residues. Trimming took 5 bases from V and 4 from J; bases not matched to a gene: 4. CDR1 MNHEY and CDR2 SMNVEV come from the germline V gene (reference sequence). The chain's CDR3 is CASSPRQGADTQYF. The DNA of the CDR3 is TGTGCCAGCAGTCCCCGACAGGGGGCAGATACGCAGTATTTT.

The chain couples TRBV19 to TRBJ1-5; D not resolved. Germline CDR1 reads LNHDA; CDR2 reads SQIVND (reference sequence). The ends were cut back, 5 bases at V and 4 bases at J, with 24 bases in the middle. The CDR3 has 18 amino acids. This CDR3 reads CASSPPRRESFGNQPQHF. CDR3 bases: TGTGCCAGTAGTCCCCCGAGAAGGGAGAGTTTTGGGAATCAGCCCCAGCATTTT.

The V gene is TRBV6-5, the J gene TRBJ1-2; D may be TRBD1 (5 bases). V was shortened by 3 bases and J by 2 bases, with 13 bases between the two germline ends. This CDR3 is 15 amino acids long. Per the germline V gene, CDR1 is MNHEY and CDR2 is SVGAGI. As DNA, the CDR3 is TGTGCCAGCAGTTATAGCCGAGCAGGGAACTATGGCTACACCTTC. Its translation: CASSYSRAGNYGYTF.

The chain carries TRBV9 and TRBJ2-1; 9 bases match TRBD2. Losses at the gene ends were 0 bases for V and 7 bases for J; bases not matched to a gene: 8. CDR3 length: 16 amino acids. Looked up from germline, CDR1 is SGDLS and CDR2 is YYNGEE. The CDR3 loop reads CASSVGWRGGSNEQFF. The CDR3 DNA sequence: TGTGCCAGCAGCGTAGGGTGGCGGGGGGGCTCGAATGAGCAGTTCTTC.